The clone carrying this T cell receptor beta chain was counted between two and nine times. The sample comes from a study of chemoradiotherapy in HPV16-positive cancers. Study summary: Candidate HPV-specific T-cell clones and common TCR motifs came from functional assays in two HPV16-positive patients.

CDR3 length: 13 residues. The V gene end was trimmed by 1 base and the J gene end by 6 bases; junction bases not matched to a gene: 1. Germline CDR1 and CDR2: SGHNT and YYREEE (reference sequence). The table came from immunoSEQ multiplex PCR; TCRdb's copy has only in-frame clones and leaves some out. The table has about 10,000 clones, around 72% seen once. The sample was taken from a patient who underwent chemoradiotherapy. The chain joins TRBV5-4 to TRBJ1-2; 9 bases align to TRBD1. The clonotype was recovered from a human donor with HPV-associated anogenital cancer. Here the CDR3 DNA reads TGTGCCAGCAGCTTGACAGGGGGCGATGGCTACACCTTC. It translates to CASSLTGGDGYTF.